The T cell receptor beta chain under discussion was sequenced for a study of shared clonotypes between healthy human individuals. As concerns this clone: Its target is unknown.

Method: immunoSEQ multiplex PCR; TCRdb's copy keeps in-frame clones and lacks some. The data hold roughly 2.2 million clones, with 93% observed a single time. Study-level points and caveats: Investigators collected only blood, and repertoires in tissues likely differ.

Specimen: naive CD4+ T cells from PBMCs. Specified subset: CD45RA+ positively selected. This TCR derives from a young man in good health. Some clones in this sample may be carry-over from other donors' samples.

The CDR3 sequence: CASSVTGTGGRYEQYF. The CDR3 DNA follows: TGTGCCAGCAGCGTCACCGGGACAGGGGGTCGCTACGAGCAGTACTTC. V is TRBV9 and J is TRBJ2-7; the match to TRBD1 covers 11 bases. The CDR3 runs 16 residues. The J segment lost 3 bases and the V segment lost 2 bases, leaving 7 bases of the junction unmatched. Germline V lookup: CDR1 SGDLS, CDR2 YYNGEE.